This T cell receptor (beta chain) was retrieved from a study of cytomegalovirus exposure and HLA in healthy donors. The germline V gene encodes CDR1 SEHNR and CDR2 FQNEAQ (reference sequence). The CDR3 runs 14 residues. 60 Vbeta and 13 Jbeta primers were used in PCR. Generated by immunoSEQ multiplex PCR, the TCRdb table keeps only in-frame clones and is missing some. The table has fewer than 110,000 clones, approximately 76% seen once. Points on this clone: Sequence at one end of the junction differs from germline and may be a read error.

The source is a man aged 35 to 55 in good health and CMV-seronegative. The sequenced sample was PBMCs. The V gene is TRBV7-9, the J gene TRBJ1-2; 12 bases line up with TRBD1. The CDR3 DNA follows: TGTACCAGCAGCTTACCCGGGACAGGGGGCGGCTACACCTTC. Translation: CTSSLPGTGGGYTF.